A single sample is the source of the 11 T cell receptor beta chains below, sequenced in a study of beta chain features in type 1 diabetes. Of the isolated RNA, all was reverse transcribed, and so the sequenced material was expressed TCRB transcripts. The data were produced by immunoSEQ multiplex PCR, yet TCRdb's version contains in-frame clones alone and is incomplete. The table records 860,000 or so clones, 17% of them present only once. Material: naive CD4+ T cells from blood. These receptors all stem from a woman aged 18-29 years in good health.

This clone has only a few counts. This chain connects TRBV7-2 to TRBJ2-7; D unresolved. Germline CDR1 and CDR2: SGHTA and FQGNSA. The germline V and J ends were trimmed by 4 bases and 4 bases, with 14 bases remaining between them. The CDR3 length is 14 residues. The chain's CDR3 is CASSSDSARYEQYF. The CDR3 DNA reads TGTGCCAGCAGCTCAGACTCGGCCCGATACGAGCAGTACTTC. The variable domain in full, with the rest retrieved from reference TRBV7-2 and TRBJ2-7, is GAGVSQSPSNKVTEKGKDVELRCDPISGHTALYWYRQSLGQGLEFLIYFQGNSAPDKSGLPSDRFSAERTGGSVSTLTIQRTQQEDSAVYLCASSSDSARYEQYFGPGTRLTVT.

V and J are TRBV7-9 and TRBJ2-7; D is unresolved. The CDR3 has 13 residues. V lost 1 base and J lost 6, with 10 bases in between. In germline, CDR1 is SEHNR, CDR2 FQNEAQ (reference sequence). The CDR3: CASSLGGVVEQYF. The CDR3 DNA sequence: TGTGCCAGCAGCTTAGGGGGTGTAGTCGAGCAGTACTTC.

This clone turned up a few times. This chain links TRBV6-6 with TRBJ2-3; TRBD2 agrees at 8 bases. Germline V gene data show CDR1 as MNHNY and CDR2 as SVGAGI (reference sequence). The V segment lost 6 bases and the J segment 4 bases; nucleotides outside the gene matches: 9. CDR3 length: 15 residues. The CDR3 spells CASRVPGGPPDTQYF. The CDR3 DNA reads as TGTGCCAGCAGGGTACCGGGAGGGCCCCCAGATACGCAGTATTTT.

V and J are TRBV28 and TRBJ2-6; 12 positions agree with TRBD2. This CDR3 is built from 18 residues. Trimming at V came to 5 bases and at J to 0 bases, leaving 5 bases not matched to a gene. Germline loops: CDR1 MDHEN, CDR2 SYDVKM. CDR3 nucleotide sequence: TGTGCCAGCAGTCCGGGACTAGCGGGTTTCTCTGGGGCCAACGTCCTGACTTTC. It translates to CASSPGLAGFSGANVLTF.

This clone was counted between two and nine times. The V and J genes are TRBV7-2 and TRBJ2-3; D is unclear. Germline V lookup: CDR1 SGHTA, CDR2 FQGNSA. V lost 3 bases, J lost 2 bases, and 12 bases lay in between. The CDR3 runs to 15 residues. The DNA for the CDR3 is TGTGCCAGCAGCTTGACGGTGAAGGACACAGATACGCAGTATTTT. This sequence encodes CASSLTVKDTDTQYF.

This clone was detected only a few times. The J gene is TRBJ1-2, the V gene TRBV28; D is ambiguous. CDR1 and CDR2 (germline): MDHEN, SYDVKM. The CDR3 length is 15 residues. Trimming took off 2 bases at V and 6 bases at J, with 16 bases between the two ends. The CDR3 DNA is TGTGCCAGCAGTTTAAGTAGAGCGATAAACAATGGCTACACCTTC. Its protein product is CASSLSRAINNGYTF.

This clone was counted a few times. The chain joins TRBV6-5 to TRBJ2-1; D is possibly TRBD2 (6 bases). The CDR3 spans 15 residues. Deletions cut 6 bases from V and 1 base from J, with 13 bases between. CDR1 and CDR2 from the germline V gene are MNHEY and SVGAGI. This CDR3 reads CASRGWRESYNEQFF. The CDR3 coding sequence is TGTGCCAGCAGGGGATGGCGGGAATCCTACAATGAGCAGTTCTTC.

The gene calls are TRBV7-9 and TRBJ1-4, with D unclear. CDR1 and CDR2 from the germline V gene are SEHNR and FQNEAQ (reference sequence). V was pared by 6 bases and J by 8 bases, with 13 bases between. CDR3 length: 13 residues. CDR3 protein: CASSLHGREKLFF. The DNA for the CDR3 is TGTGCCAGCAGTTTACACGGTCGGGAAAAACTGTTTTTT.

This rearrangement joins TRBV28 to TRBJ2-3, with a tentative D call TRBD2 (7 bases). This CDR3 comprises 15 residues. Germline-derived CDR1 and CDR2 are MDHEN and SYDVKM. V was clipped by 6 bases and J by 3 bases, with 16 bases between them. The CDR3: CASSPRGAVTDTQYF. The CDR3 DNA reads as TGTGCCAGCAGCCCCCGGGGGGCGGTAACAGATACGCAGTATTTT.

This clone has just a few counts. The V and J genes are TRBV6-5 and TRBJ2-2; D call uncertain. The V end was cut by 3 bases, the J end by 7 bases, with 15 bases between. The CDR3 contains 15 residues. Germline CDR1 MNHEY, CDR2 SVGAGI. CDR3 nucleotide sequence: TGTGCCAGCAGTTATACGGCACCGCGGAACGGGGAGCTGTTTTTT. It yields the protein CASSYTAPRNGELFF.

This rearrangement joins TRBV2 to TRBJ2-2, with D perhaps matching TRBD2 (5 bases). This CDR3 contains 13 residues. Germline-derived CDR1 and CDR2 are SNHLY and FYNNEI. V was shortened by 3 bases and J by 5 bases, with 7 bases between the two germline ends. CDR3 coding DNA: TGTGCCAGCAGTGACGGGGTGACCGGGGAGCTGTTTTTT. It encodes CASSDGVTGELFF. Combining the CDR3 with reference TRBV2 and TRBJ2-2 gives the whole variable domain EPEVTQTPSHQVTQMGQEVILRCVPISNHLYFYWYRQILGQKVEFLVSFYNNEISEKSEIFDDQFSVERPDGSNFTLKIRSTKLEDSAMYFCASSDGVTGELFFGEGSRLTVL.